The clone carrying this T cell receptor beta chain was observed a few times. Its antigen is unidentified. The germline gene is not matched at one end of the junction; a read error may be the cause. This entry is derived from a study of naive and memory T cell subsets. The study, taken as a whole, reports: Possibly reflecting memory cells re-expressing CD45RA, a few larger clonotypes occurred in naive repertoires, especially CD8.

Two oligonucleotides, mixed equimolar, formed the beta constant-region primer covering TRBC1 and TRBC2. Nested alpha and beta constant-region primers with the SP2 primer drove four PCR rounds on ligated cDNA. TCRdb re-called the UMI-ligation and nested PCR reads through MiXCR, storing one row per CDR3 protein. The sample lists around 140,000 distinct CDR3 sequences; approximately 22% were seen once. Germline CDR1 reads SGHRS; CDR2 reads YFSETQ. The CDR3 totals 12 residues. The chain is built from TRBV5-1 and TRBJ2-7; D is ambiguous. The sequenced sample consisted of naive CD4+ T cells from blood. The receptor was isolated from a human donor in good health. The CDR3: CASSLEIQSPVF. For the CDR3, the DNA is TGCGCCAGCAGCTTGGAGATACAGAGTCCCGTCTTC.